This T cell receptor (beta chain) emerged from a study of blood T cell repertoires in COVID-19. Turning to the study itself: Donors in the United States, Italy and Spain gave samples during acute or convalescent COVID-19.

The protocol was immunoSEQ multiplex PCR, while the TCRdb copy is restricted to in-frame clones and leaves out a portion. The table lists over 100,000 clones, 80% to 90% of them singletons. The V and J ends lost 4 bases and 2 bases, in that order; junction bases with no gene match: 6. In germline, CDR1 is KGHDR, CDR2 SFDVKD. The CDR3 length is 15 residues. The TCR originated in a woman of 80 years or more with active or convalescent COVID-19. Material: peripheral blood. The chain combines TRBV24-1 with TRBJ2-5; 7 bases map to TRBD1. CDR3 protein: CATSDRRGMQETQYF. As DNA, the CDR3 is TGTGCCACCAGTGACCGCAGGGGGATGCAAGAGACCCAGTACTTC.